The clone carrying this T cell receptor (beta chain) was observed a few times. As yet, its antigen is unknown. Other DNA variants within this sample encode the same CDR3. The V end was cut by 3 bases, the J end by 1 base, with 7 bases between. The CDR3 covers 14 residues. Germline V gene sequence: CDR1 MDHEN, CDR2 SYDVKM. CD8 cells classed as naive were CD45RO-negative and positively selected for CCR7, excluding terminally differentiated effector memory CD45RA+ cells. Profiling relied on immunoSEQ multiplex PCR, and the TCRdb table lists in-frame clones only, not all of them. The repertoire has about 2 million clones, approximately 95% of them found once; the top ten carry around 1.1%. These data come from a study of shared clonotypes between healthy human individuals. Whole-study results and caveats: Against clonotypes common to all four donors, non-shared ones had lower generation probabilities. The diversity represented, both genetic and in exposure history, was limited by few donors. What naive subsets generally showed was a larger estimated richness than memory subsets showed.

The TCR sequence derives from a man aged 18 to 35 in good health. Sequenced material: naive CD8+ T cells sorted from blood. V is TRBV28 and J is TRBJ1-5; possible D gene TRBD1, 6 bases. CDR3: CASSFRGSNQPQHF. In nucleotides, the CDR3 is TGTGCCAGCAGTTTCAGGGGAAGCAATCAGCCCCAGCATTTT.